This T cell receptor (beta chain) emerged from a study of early T cells in non-severe SARS-CoV-2 infection. Each CDR3 protein is one row after TCRdb ran MiXCR on the 5' RACE reads. This table has tens of thousands of distinct CDR3 sequences, 12% appearing once. CDR3 length: 15 amino acids. Germline V gene lookup returns CDR1 SEHNR and CDR2 FQNEAQ (reference sequence). The germline V and J ends were trimmed by 4 bases and 4 bases, with 13 bases remaining between them. This TCR was sampled from an adult who was a healthcare worker with PCR-confirmed SARS-CoV-2 infection or an uninfected control (not recorded which). Source material: whole blood. The chain recombines TRBV7-9 with TRBJ2-2, with a weak D call TRBD2 (6 bases). The CDR3 is CASSSPSDLTGELFF. The CDR3 bases are TGTGCCAGCAGCTCCCCTAGCGACCTCACCGGGGAGCTGTTTTTT. The full variable domain, with the rest looked up from reference TRBV7-9 and TRBJ2-2, is DTGVSQNPRHKITKRGQNVTFRCDPISEHNRLYWYRQTLGQGPEFLTYFQNEAQLEKSRLLSDRFSAERPKGSFSTLEIQRTEQGDSAMYLCASSSPSDLTGELFFGEGSRLTVL.